This TCR beta chain was sequenced for a study of blood T cell repertoires in COVID-19 (dated by TCRdb to the early 2020s). Looking at the study overall: The collaborator samples originated in the United States, Italy and Spain and spanned the acute and convalescent phases of COVID-19. The material from the prospective study consisted of cDNA or gDNA derived from T cells, B-cell-depleted T cells, or PBMCs. Subjects who had been exposed to COVID-19, were actively infected with it, or had recovered from it provided the deeply sampled blood TCRbeta repertoires that made up the dataset. The repertoires were released in a freely available public database meant as a resource for research on the immune response to SARS-CoV-2. Samples were obtained from the ongoing ImmuneRACE study (first 160 participants) and from 1,000 to 1,500 subjects provided by 6 global collaborators. Sample metadata almost always included a de-identified subject ID, COVID-19 status, age in years and sex. Where HLA class I and class II types were available, the types were taken from metadata supplied by the sample provider, not from assay-based typing. Beyond this particular receptor, the publication reports: The quantity of clinical and demographic metadata differed by source and by participant and was supplied without curation.

The collaborating institutions used their own protocols to collect whole blood in K2EDTA tubes. For TCRbeta analysis, collaborators shipped samples in one of three forms: frozen whole blood, isolated PBMCs, or DNA extracted from either of those sample types. Of note for this clone: It lacks a known antigen. The input lacks base qualities; no much larger clone sits a single base away.

V is pared back by 4 bases and J by 2 bases, with 15 bases lying between the germline termini. The CDR3 starts with the cysteine, ends with the phenylalanine, and has 16 residues. Only the CDR3 part of the read is kept: 48 bases, read in frame from the first base. As encoded in the germline V gene, CDR1 is SGHDT while CDR2 is YYEEEE. The immunoSEQ Assay, a bias-controlled multiplex PCR, was used to amplify TCRbeta CDR3 regions from genomic DNA. The authors' analysis ran thus. The number of nucleated cells in each sample was estimated by amplification of reference gene primers within the assay. To quantify the absolute abundance of each unique TCRbeta CDR3 rearrangement, sequence reads were collapsed and filtered. For each sample, productive Simpson clonality was calculated by taking the square root of Simpson's diversity index across productive rearrangements. The source is immuneACCESS, and TCRdb retained only in-frame sequences with V and J called. Part of the clones is not carried over; for the studies checked, unresolved V genes explain less than half of this, and the remainder is unexplained. V and J calls and clone size are copied from that table; D and trimming were computed from the DNA. The table for this sample lists some 370,000 clones; nearly 90% of them were counted only once. Around 6.3% of the sample comes from the top ten.

The sequence was obtained from a man aged 18 to 29 with active or convalescent COVID-19. The chain is assembled from TRBV5-6 and TRBJ2-2, and the D gene may be TRBD1, 5 bases matching. The sample taken for sequencing was peripheral blood. The CDR3 region has the sequence CASSEVRQSNTGELFF. The nucleotides are TGTGCCAGCAGCGAAGTCCGACAGTCAAACACCGGGGAGCTGTTTTTT.